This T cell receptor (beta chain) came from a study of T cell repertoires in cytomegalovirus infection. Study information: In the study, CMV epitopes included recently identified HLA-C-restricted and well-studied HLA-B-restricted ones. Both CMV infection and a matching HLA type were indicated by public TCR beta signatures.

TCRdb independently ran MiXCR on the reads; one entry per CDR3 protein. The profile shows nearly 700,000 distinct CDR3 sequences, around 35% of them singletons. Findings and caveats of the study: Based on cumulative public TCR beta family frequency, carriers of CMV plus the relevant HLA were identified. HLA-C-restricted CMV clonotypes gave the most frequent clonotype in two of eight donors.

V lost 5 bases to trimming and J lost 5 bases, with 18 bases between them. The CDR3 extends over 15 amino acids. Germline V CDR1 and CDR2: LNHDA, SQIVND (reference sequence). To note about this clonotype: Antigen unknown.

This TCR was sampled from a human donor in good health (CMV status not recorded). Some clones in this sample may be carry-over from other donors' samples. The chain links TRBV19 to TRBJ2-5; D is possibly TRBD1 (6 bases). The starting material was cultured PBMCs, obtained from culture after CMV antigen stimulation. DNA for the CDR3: TGTGCCAGTAGTCCACAGGGCCAAAAGGTGGAGACCCAGTACTTC. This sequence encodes CASSPQGQKVETQYF.